This is a list of T cell receptor beta chains from one sample in a study of blood T cell repertoires in COVID-19. Generated by immunoSEQ multiplex PCR, the TCRdb table keeps only in-frame clones and is missing some. This sample has under 45,000 clones, with over 70% found just once. What was sequenced was peripheral blood. The receptor source for this set is a man at least 80 years old with active COVID-19. CDR3s include the opening cysteine and the closing phenylalanine or tryptophan. A D gene is named only where the DNA matches it firmly. A row's size may be missing; if present it is once, few, many or a size class.

J	length	D	size	V	DNA	CDR3
TRBJ1-4	14	NA	NA	TRBV7-8	TGTGCCAGCAGCTTGTTCCAGATTAATGAAAAACTGTTTTTT	CASSLFQINEKLFF
TRBJ2-7	13	NA	NA	TRBV28	TGTGCCAGCAGTTTCAAAGCAGGGTACCAGCAGTACTTC	CASSFKAGYQQYF
TRBJ1-4	14	NA	NA	TRBV6-5	TGTGCCAGCAGGTCGGCAGGGTGGAATGAAAAACTGTTTTTT	CASRSAGWNEKLFF
TRBJ2-3	15	NA	NA	TRBV28	TGTGCCAGCAGTTTAATTAGCGAGGGCACAGATACGCAGTATTTT	CASSLISEGTDTQYF
TRBJ2-1	12	NA	NA	TRBV15	TGTGCCACCAGCGGAGCTTACAATGAGCAGTTCTTC	CATSGAYNEQFF
TRBJ2-6	17	TRBD2	NA	TRBV2	TGTGCCAGCAGTCGACTAGCGGGAAGCTCTGGGGCCAACGTCCTGACTTTC	CASSRLAGSSGANVLTF
TRBJ2-7	15	TRBD1	NA	TRBV7-2	TGTGCCAGCAGCACCCGCCCGGGACAGGCCTACGAGCAGTACTTC	CASSTRPGQAYEQYF
TRBJ2-4	17	NA	NA	TRBV7-2	TGTGCCAGCAGCTTAGGCCCCGGGGGATGGGGCAAAAACATTCAGTACTTC	CASSLGPGGWGKNIQYF
TRBJ2-2	15	NA	NA	TRBV9	TGTGCCAGCAGCGTAGCGCCTCAAGAGGCAGGGGAGCTGTTTTTT	CASSVAPQEAGELFF
TRBJ2-5	15	TRBD2	NA	TRBV10-1	TGCGCCAGCTCTGCGGGAGGTAGGGTCCAAGAGACCCAGTACTTC	CASSAGGRVQETQYF
TRBJ1-3	13	NA	NA	TRBV7-8	TGTGCCAGCAGCCCTAGACTCGGGAACACCATATATTTT	CASSPRLGNTIYF
TRBJ1-1	14	TRBD1	NA	TRBV7-2	TGTGCCAGCAGACCCACAGGGGTCGCTTTAGTAGCTTTCTTT	CASRPTGVALVAFF
TRBJ2-2	14	NA	NA	TRBV7-2	TGTGCCAGCAGCTTGGAGATTTACACCGGGGAGCTGTTTTTT	CASSLEIYTGELFF
TRBJ2-7	20	TRBD2	NA	TRBV3-1/TRBV3-2	TGTGCCAGCAGCCAAGACCCCGGGACTAGCGGCTCGAGGAGCTCCTACGAGCAGTACTTC	CASSQDPGTSGSRSSYEQYF
TRBJ2-7	14	NA	once	TRBV6-5	TGTGCCAGCAGACCCCAGGGGGGAAGGTACGAGCAGTACTTC	CASRPQGGRYEQYF
TRBJ1-1	13	NA	NA	TRBV29-1	TGCAGCGTTCTCTTGGGGCAGGGTGTGGAAGCTTTCTTT	CSVLLGQGVEAFF
TRBJ2-7	15	TRBD1	NA	TRBV7-8	TGTGCCAGCAGCACGATGATGGGACAGGGCTACGAGCAGTACTTC	CASSTMMGQGYEQYF
TRBJ2-7	14	TRBD1	few	TRBV4-1	TGCGCCAGCAGCCATCCGGACAGGGCCTACGAGCAGTACTTC	CASSHPDRAYEQYF
TRBJ2-2	16	TRBD2	NA	TRBV7-2	TGTGCCAGCAGCTCGGGATATAGCGGGAGCACCGGGGAGCTGTTTTTT	CASSSGYSGSTGELFF
TRBJ2-7	18	TRBD2	NA	TRBV6-6	TGTGCCAGCAGTCCCCGGGTGGGCGATCACGGGAGGAACTACGAGCAGTACTTC	CASSPRVGDHGRNYEQYF
TRBJ1-3	16	NA	NA	TRBV7-9	TGTGCCAGCAGCCCAGACAGAGTCAGCTCTGGAAACACCATATATTTT	CASSPDRVSSGNTIYF
TRBJ1-4	15	TRBD1	NA	TRBV6-6	TGTGCCAGCACCGCTCAGGGGGCCCCTAATGAAAAACTGTTTTTT	CASTAQGAPNEKLFF
TRBJ1-2	12	TRBD1	NA	TRBV5-4	TGTGCCAGCAGCTGGGACAGGGCTGGCTACACCTTC	CASSWDRAGYTF
TRBJ2-7	13	TRBD1	NA	TRBV6-5	TGTGCCAGCAGGTCCGGACAGGGCGACGAGCAGTACTTC	CASRSGQGDEQYF
TRBJ2-5	17	TRBD1	NA	TRBV30	TGTGCCTGGAGTGTAGGAGGGACAGGGGGCATCCAAGAGACCCAGTACTTC	CAWSVGGTGGIQETQYF
TRBJ2-2	16	TRBD2	NA	TRBV27	TGTGCCAGCAGTTCTCTAGCGGGAGGGGACACCGGGGAGCTGTTTTTT	CASSSLAGGDTGELFF
TRBJ2-6	15	NA	NA	TRBV7-6	TGTGCCAGCAGCCCCGTCCCCTCTGGGGCCAACGTCCTGACTTTC	CASSPVPSGANVLTF
TRBJ2-5	13	NA	once	TRBV5-5	TGTGCCAGCAGCACTGGATCGAGGGAGACCCAGTACTTC	CASSTGSRETQYF
TRBJ1-5	14	NA	NA	TRBV27	TGTGCCAGCACTCTCTCGGTGGGAGTAAGGCCCCAGCATTTT	CASTLSVGVRPQHF
TRBJ2-1	16	NA	NA	TRBV6-2/TRBV6-3	TGTGCCAGCAGTTACCCGACCGACGGGAGTCCCCCTGAGCAGTTCTTC	CASSYPTDGSPPEQFF
TRBJ2-2	19	TRBD2	NA	TRBV6-2/TRBV6-3	TGTGCCAGCAGTTTCATCAAGCGGGAGTCTACGGCGAACACCGGGGAGCTGTTTTTT	CASSFIKRESTANTGELFF
TRBJ1-5	15	NA	NA	TRBV7-8	TGTGCCAGCAGCTTATCGTCGCAGAGCAATCAGCCCCAGCATTTT	CASSLSSQSNQPQHF
TRBJ2-3	16	NA	once	TRBV6-2/TRBV6-3	TGTGCCAGCAGTTACGATGTCGTCAGATACACAGATACGCAGTATTTT	CASSYDVVRYTDTQYF
TRBJ2-1	15	TRBD2	NA	TRBV11-3	TGTGCCAGCAGCGAAGGGACTAGCGGGGGTCAGGGGCAGTTCTTC	CASSEGTSGGQGQFF
TRBJ1-3	14	NA	NA	TRBV6-7	TGTGCCAGCAGTTATAGGGGCTCTGGAAACACCATATATTTT	CASSYRGSGNTIYF
TRBJ2-5	16	TRBD2	NA	TRBV4-1	TGCGCCAGCAGCCAAGACATGGGACTAGCAGGGGAGACCCAGTACTTC	CASSQDMGLAGETQYF
TRBJ2-5	16	NA	NA	TRBV4-3	TGCGCCAGCAGCCAAGATGATTTGAGGGGGAGGGGGACCCAGTACTTC	CASSQDDLRGRGTQYF
TRBJ2-7	14	NA	NA	TRBV6-2/TRBV6-3	TGTGCCAGCAGTTACTCGGGGCAGGTCTACGAGCAGTACTTC	CASSYSGQVYEQYF
TRBJ2-7	15	NA	NA	TRBV10-3	TGTGCCATCAGTGAGTCCCAGGGCTTCTCCTACGAGCAGTACTTC	CAISESQGFSYEQYF
TRBJ2-3	22	TRBD2	NA	TRBV29-1	TGCAGCGTTGAAACCTTCCCTTGGACTAGCGGGAGGCCCACAATTAGCACAGATACGCAGTATTTT	CSVETFPWTSGRPTISTDTQYF
TRBJ2-2	14	NA	NA	TRBV28	TGTGCCAGCAGTTTACTCGGGGGCACCGGGGAGCTGTTTTTT	CASSLLGGTGELFF
TRBJ2-1	15	TRBD2	NA	TRBV10-3	TGTGCCATCAGTAGCGGGAGGGCCGGAGGTGATGAGCAGTTCTTC	CAISSGRAGGDEQFF
TRBJ1-4	17	NA	NA	TRBV27	TGTGCCAGCAGTTTAGCCCAGGGAGGTACCCGAAGGGAAAAACTGTTTTTT	CASSLAQGGTRREKLFF
TRBJ2-1	15	NA	NA	TRBV27	TGTGCCAGCAGTTTACTAGCGACCTCCTACAATGAGCAGTTCTTC	CASSLLATSYNEQFF
TRBJ1-2	13	NA	NA	TRBV5-4	TGTGCCAGCAGCTTGCAGGGCTCGAATGGCTACACCTTC	CASSLQGSNGYTF
TRBJ2-3	19	TRBD2	NA	TRBV27	TGTGCCAGCAGTTTATCTGAGACTAGCGGGAGGGGTTATGGGGATACGCAGTATTTT	CASSLSETSGRGYGDTQYF
TRBJ2-2	12	NA	NA	TRBV19	TGTGCCATCGGGGGTCGCGCCGGGGAGCTGTTTTTT	CAIGGRAGELFF